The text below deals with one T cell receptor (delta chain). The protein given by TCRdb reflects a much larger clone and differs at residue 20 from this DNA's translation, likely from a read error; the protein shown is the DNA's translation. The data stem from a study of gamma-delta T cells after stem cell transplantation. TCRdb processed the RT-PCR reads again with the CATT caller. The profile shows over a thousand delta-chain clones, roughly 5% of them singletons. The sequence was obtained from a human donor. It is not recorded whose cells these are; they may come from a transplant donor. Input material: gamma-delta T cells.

Here the CDR3 DNA reads TGTGCCTGTGACACCCTACTGGGGGATACCCCGGAGGTCTCCTGGGACACCCGACAGGTGTTTTTC. This encodes CACDTLLGDTPEVSWDTRQVFF. The chain is built from TRDV2 and TRDJ3; 12 bases map to TRDD3. Germline loops: CDR1 GEAIGNYY, CDR2 EKD. The CDR3 runs 22 residues.